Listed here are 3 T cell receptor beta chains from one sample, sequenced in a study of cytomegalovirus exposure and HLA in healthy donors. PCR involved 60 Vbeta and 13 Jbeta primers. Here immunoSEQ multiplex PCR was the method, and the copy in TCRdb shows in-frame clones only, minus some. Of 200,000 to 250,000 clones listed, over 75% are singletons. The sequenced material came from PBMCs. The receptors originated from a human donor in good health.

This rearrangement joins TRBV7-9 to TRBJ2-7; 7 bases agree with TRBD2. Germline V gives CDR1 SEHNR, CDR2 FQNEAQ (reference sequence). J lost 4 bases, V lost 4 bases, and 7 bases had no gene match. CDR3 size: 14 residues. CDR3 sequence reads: CASSSLGGGYEQYF. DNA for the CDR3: TGTGCCAGCAGCTCACTGGGCGGGGGATACGAGCAGTACTTC.

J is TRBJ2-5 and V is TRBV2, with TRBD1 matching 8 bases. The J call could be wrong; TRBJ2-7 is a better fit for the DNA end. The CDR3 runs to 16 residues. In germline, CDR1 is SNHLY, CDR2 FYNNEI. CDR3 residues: CASSRNGQGSPHEQYF. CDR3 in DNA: TGTGCCAGCAGCCGTAACGGACAGGGTAGCCCCCACGAGCAGTACTTC.

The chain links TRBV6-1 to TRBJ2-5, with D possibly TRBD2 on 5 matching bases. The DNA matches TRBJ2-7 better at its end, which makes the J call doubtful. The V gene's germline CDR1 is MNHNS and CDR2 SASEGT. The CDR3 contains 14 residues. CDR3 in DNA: TGTGCCATCACTTTACCGGGGATGACCTACGAGCAGTACTTC. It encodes CAITLPGMTYEQYF.